This T cell receptor beta chain was identified in a study of blood T cell repertoires in COVID-19. Study in general: COVID-19 samples collected from the United States, Italy and Spain covered acute and convalescent phases. T cells, B-cell-depleted T cells, or PBMCs supplied cDNA or gDNA.

J gave up 6 bases and V 7 bases, and 9 bases lay outside the gene matches. CDR3 length equals 15 residues. The germline CDR1 and CDR2 sequences are MNHEY and SVGAGI. Authors' processing steps: The authors estimated nucleated cell counts from reference gene primer amplification. Method: immunoSEQ multiplex PCR; TCRdb's copy keeps in-frame clones and lacks some. That table gives V, J and clone size, and the DNA gave D and trimming. Of fewer than 250,000 clones listed, about 83% are singletons. The TCR was taken from a human donor in a cohort sampled during active COVID-19. The sequencing sample was made of peripheral blood. The chain joins TRBV6-5 to TRBJ2-2; TRBD1 agrees at 9 bases. The CDR3 region is CASTRGDRVSGELFF. CDR3 coding DNA: TGTGCCAGCACCAGGGGGGACAGGGTGTCCGGGGAGCTGTTTTTT.